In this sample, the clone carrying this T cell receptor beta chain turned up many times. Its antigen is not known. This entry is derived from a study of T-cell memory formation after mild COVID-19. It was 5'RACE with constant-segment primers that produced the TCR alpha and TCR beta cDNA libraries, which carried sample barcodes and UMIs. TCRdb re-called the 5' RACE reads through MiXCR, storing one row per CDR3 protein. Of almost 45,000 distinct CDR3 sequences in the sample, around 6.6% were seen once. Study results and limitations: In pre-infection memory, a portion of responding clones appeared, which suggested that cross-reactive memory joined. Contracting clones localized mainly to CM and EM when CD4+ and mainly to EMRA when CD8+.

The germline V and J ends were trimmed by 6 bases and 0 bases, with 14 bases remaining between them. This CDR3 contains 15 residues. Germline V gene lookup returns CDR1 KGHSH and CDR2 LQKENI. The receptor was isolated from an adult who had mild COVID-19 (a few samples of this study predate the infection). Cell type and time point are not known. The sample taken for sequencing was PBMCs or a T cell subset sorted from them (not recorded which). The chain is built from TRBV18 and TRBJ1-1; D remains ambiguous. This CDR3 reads CASSPQFSVNTEAFF. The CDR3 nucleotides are TGTGCCAGCTCTCCGCAGTTTAGTGTGAACACTGAAGCTTTCTTT. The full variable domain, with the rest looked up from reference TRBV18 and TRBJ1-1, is NAGVMQNPRHLVRRRGQEARLRCSPMKGHSHVYWYRQLPEEGLKFMVYLQKENIIDESGMPKERFSAEFPKEGPSILRIQQVVRGDSAAYFCASSPQFSVNTEAFFGQGTRLTVV.